The rows below give T cell receptor beta chains drawn from one sample of a study of T cell responses to AZD1222 COVID-19 vaccine. TCRdb's table, derived via immunoSEQ multiplex PCR, lists solely in-frame clones and lacks some. Here the sample spans roughly 140,000 clones, about 91% being singletons. The specimen comprised peripheral blood, sampled on day 0 of MenACWY control vaccination. The receptors shown here come from an adult in good health. Both conserved end residues are part of each CDR3. The D gene is left open where the match is weak. Clone size, where shown, is once, few, many, or a class for clones that have expanded.

V gene	clone size	J gene	D gene	CDR3 DNA	CDR3 protein
TRBV4-3	NA	TRBJ1-2	NA	TGCGCCAGCAGCCTAGTGGCGGGATATGGCTACACCTTC	CASSLVAGYGYTF
TRBV5-5	NA	TRBJ1-6	NA	TGTGCCAGCACCATCGGAGGATATAATTCACCCCTCCACTTT	CASTIGGYNSPLHF
TRBV7-3	NA	TRBJ1-4	TRBD1	TGTGCCAGCAGCAGATCAGGGGGGGAAAATGAAAAACTGTTTTTT	CASSRSGGENEKLFF
TRBV7-2	NA	TRBJ2-7	NA	TGTGCCAGCAGCTCCGGACTCGCCTACGAGCAGTACTTC	CASSSGLAYEQYF
TRBV2	NA	TRBJ2-2	NA	TGTGCCAGCAGAAGGGCCACACTGAACACCGGGGAGCTGTTTTTT	CASRRATLNTGELFF
TRBV19	NA	TRBJ2-7	TRBD2	TGTGCCAGTAGTGAAGCGGGGTACTCCTACGAGCAGTACTTC	CASSEAGYSYEQYF
TRBV2	once	TRBJ1-3	NA	TGTGCCAGCAGGGACTGGGAATACTCTGGAAACACCATATATTTT	CASRDWEYSGNTIYF
TRBV5-1	NA	TRBJ1-4	TRBD1	TGCGCCAGCAGCCTGACAGGGAGTGAAAAACTGTTTTTT	CASSLTGSEKLFF
TRBV5-4	NA	TRBJ1-2	NA	TGTGCCAGCAGCTCGGGACGGTCCCTAAACTATGGCTACACCTTC	CASSSGRSLNYGYTF
TRBV9	NA	TRBJ1-3	NA	TGTGCCAGCAGCGTATATGACAACTCTGGAAACACCATATATTTT	CASSVYDNSGNTIYF
TRBV10-3	NA	TRBJ1-1	NA	TGTGCCATCAGTGAGAGCCGTACCATGTGGAACACTGAAGCTTTCTTT	CAISESRTMWNTEAFF
TRBV7-9	NA	TRBJ1-4	TRBD1	TGTGCCAGCAGCTTCCTTATCGGGACAGGGGACAGTGAAAAACTGTTTTTT	CASSFLIGTGDSEKLFF
TRBV3-1/TRBV3-2	NA	TRBJ1-6	NA	TGTGCCAGCAGCCAAGATAAATCGGGAGGAGCGAACAATTCACCCCTCCACTTT	CASSQDKSGGANNSPLHF
TRBV11-2	NA	TRBJ2-1	NA	TGTGCCAGCAGACCGTCTGGGGGTAATGAGCAGTTCTTC	CASRPSGGNEQFF
TRBV19	NA	TRBJ1-2	TRBD1	TGTGCCAGTAGTCGAACAGGGGCCGCCGGGGTCTATGGCTACACCTTC	CASSRTGAAGVYGYTF
TRBV18	NA	TRBJ1-2	TRBD1	TGTGCCAGCTCACCGAACCCGACAGGGCATGGCTACACCTTC	CASSPNPTGHGYTF
TRBV30	NA	TRBJ1-2	NA	TGTGCCTGGAGTCGAGGCGGGACACTCTATGGCTACACCTTC	CAWSRGGTLYGYTF
TRBV6-2/TRBV6-3	NA	TRBJ2-7	TRBD2	TGTGCCAGCAGTTACAGGGGCGGGGGGGCCGTATCCGACGAGCAGTACTTC	CASSYRGGGAVSDEQYF
TRBV3-1/TRBV3-2	NA	TRBJ2-7	TRBD1	TGTGCCAGCAGCCCAACAGGGGACCCTACCTACGAGCAGTACTTC	CASSPTGDPTYEQYF
TRBV6-2/TRBV6-3	once	TRBJ2-7	NA	TGTGCCAGCAGTCGAAAAGGCGGAAACTACGAGCAGTACTTC	CASSRKGGNYEQYF
TRBV9	NA	TRBJ1-1	TRBD1	TGTGCCAGCAGCCACAGGGGGCCCCCCCCGGGCACTGAAGCTTTCTTT	CASSHRGPPPGTEAFF
TRBV18	NA	TRBJ1-1	NA	TGTGCCAGCTCCGGGCTGGGGACTGAAGCTTTCTTT	CASSGLGTEAFF
TRBV5-6	once	TRBJ2-5	NA	TGTGCCAGCAGCTTAACAGGGCGTACACAAGAGACCCAGTACTTC	CASSLTGRTQETQYF
TRBV30	NA	TRBJ2-1	NA	TGTGCCTGGACCGAGGTCAATGAGCAGTTCTTC	CAWTEVNEQFF
TRBV5-1	once	TRBJ2-1	TRBD1	TGCGCCAGCAGCTTAGGTAGTGGGACAGGGGGCGGTGAGCAGTTCTTC	CASSLGSGTGGGEQFF
TRBV5-8	NA	TRBJ2-7	NA	TGTGCCAGCAGCTCCATTGGGGGTCCGAACGAGCAGTACTTC	CASSSIGGPNEQYF
TRBV30	NA	TRBJ1-2	NA	TGTGCCTGGACAAGGGTGTCTGGCTACACCTTC	CAWTRVSGYTF
TRBV4-1	NA	TRBJ2-7	NA	TGCGCCAGCAGCCAAGGAGAACAGTACGAGCAGTACTTC	CASSQGEQYEQYF
TRBV6-5	NA	TRBJ2-7	NA	TGTGCCAGCAGTTCCCTAGGCTCCGAGCAGTACTTC	CASSSLGSEQYF
TRBV20-1	NA	TRBJ2-2	TRBD1	TGCAGTGCTAGTGGGACAGCACGCATCCCCACCGGGGAGCTGTTTTTT	CSASGTARIPTGELFF
TRBV6-5	NA	TRBJ2-7	TRBD1	TGTGCCAGCAGTCGCCGGGACAGAGACTACGAGCAGTACTTC	CASSRRDRDYEQYF
TRBV5-1	NA	TRBJ1-3	NA	TGCGCCAGCAGCTTTGGGGATTCTGGAAACACCATATATTTT	CASSFGDSGNTIYF
TRBV21-1	NA	TRBJ1-5	NA	TGTGCCAGCAGCAAAGGTGGGGTCAGGAGCAATCAGCCCCAGCATTTT	CASSKGGVRSNQPQHF
TRBV30	once	TRBJ2-2	NA	TGTGCCTGGAGCCTTAGTAGCGGGGAGCTGTTTTTT	CAWSLSSGELFF
TRBV28	NA	TRBJ1-5	NA	TGTGCCAGCAGTTTCAATGGCAGGGGCCAGCCCCAGCATTTT	CASSFNGRGQPQHF
TRBV7-2	NA	TRBJ1-5	TRBD1	TGTGCCAGCAGCTTAGGGGGGACAGGCAGCAATCAGCCCCAGCATTTT	CASSLGGTGSNQPQHF
TRBV30	once	TRBJ1-1	NA	TGTGCCTGGAGTTCCGGGGACACTGAAGCTTTCTTT	CAWSSGDTEAFF
TRBV5-4	NA	TRBJ1-2	NA	TGTGCCAGCAGCTCTCGACAGCTCGGCTACACCTTC	CASSSRQLGYTF